One sample yielded the 13 T cell receptor beta chains listed below, sequenced in a study of identical twins. Via MiXCR, TCRdb re-called the 5' RACE reads, giving one row per CDR3 protein. The table shows 600,000 to 700,000 distinct CDR3 sequences, with about 20% occurring only once. These data were likewise used in another study, on T cells expressing NK-cell markers.

Sequenced sample: PBMCs. The receptors originated from a woman aged 18-29 years in good health.

The table lists this clonotype with a few counts. V gene TRBV7-2 combines with J gene TRBJ2-3, with TRBD2 as a possible D gene (5 bases). The CDR3 consists of 14 residues. V was pared by 2 bases and J by 5 bases, with 11 bases between. Germline V gives CDR1 SGHTA, CDR2 FQGNSA. This chain's CDR3 is CASSLRGRGDTQYF. Written as DNA, the CDR3 is TGTGCCAGCAGCTTAAGAGGGAGAGGAGATACGCAGTATTTT.

This clonotype was seen ten or more times. The rearrangement links TRBV9 to TRBJ2-7, with 7 bases identical to TRBD2. CDR3 length: 15 amino acids. Germline V gives CDR1 SGDLS, CDR2 YYNGEE. J was trimmed by 4 bases and V by 0 bases; bases with no gene match: 7. The CDR3 region is CASSVAASGQYEQYF. CDR3 DNA sequence: TGTGCCAGCAGCGTAGCGGCTAGCGGCCAGTACGAGCAGTACTTC.

This clonotype was counted between two and nine times. The CDR3 is CASLRDMNTEAFF. The CDR3 region has the DNA TGCGCCAGCCTACGGGACATGAACACTGAAGCTTTCTTT. This sequence joins TRBV5-1 and TRBJ1-1; TRBD1 is a possible D gene (6 bases). This CDR3 is 13 amino acids long. Germline CDR1 and CDR2: SGHRS and YFSETQ. V lost 7 bases to trimming and J lost 0 bases, with 10 bases between them.

This clonotype was picked up a small number of times. The chain uses TRBV20-1 and TRBJ2-2; D is undetermined. Between the trimmed V and J ends, which lost 0 bases and 7 bases, there was a span of 3 bases. The CDR3 spans 11 residues. CDR1 is DFQATT and CDR2 is SNEGSKA in the germline V gene (reference sequence). The CDR3 loop is CSARDHGELFF. In nucleotides, the CDR3 is TGCAGTGCTAGAGATCACGGGGAGCTGTTTTTT.

The chain employs TRBV2 and TRBJ2-1, with TRBD1 as a possible D gene (5 bases). The CDR3 extends over 14 amino acids. V gave up 8 bases and J gave up 0 bases, with 11 bases separating them. Germline V CDR1 and CDR2: SNHLY, FYNNEI. CDR3 residues: CASGRQTSYNEQFF. Here the CDR3 DNA reads TGTGCCAGCGGACGACAGACCTCCTACAATGAGCAGTTCTTC.

The chain joins TRBV28 to TRBJ1-2, with D possibly TRBD1 on 5 matching bases. The CDR3 spans 15 residues. With 3 bases removed from V and 3 bases from J, the gap between germline ends came to 14 bases. Germline CDR1 and CDR2: MDHEN and SYDVKM. CDR3 nucleotides: TGTGCCAGCAGTTTCGGAGGGGCCGGGGACTATGGCTACACCTTC. Translating it yields CASSFGGAGDYGYTF.

This clonotype was detected a few times. V usage is TRBV12-3 or TRBV12-4 and J usage is TRBJ2-2, with TRBD2 identical over 7 bases. V lost 6 bases to trimming and J lost 1 base; unmatched junction nucleotides: 8. The CDR3 sequence is 16 residues long. CDR3 nucleotide sequence: TGTGCCAGCAGCCCCCTGGGGGAGGGGAACACCGGGGAGCTGTTTTTT. This sequence encodes CASSPLGEGNTGELFF.

This chain uses TRBV24-1 with TRBJ2-7; tentatively, D is TRBD1 (5 bases). V lost 2 bases, J lost 1 base, and 8 bases lay in between. Germline V gene sequence: CDR1 KGHDR, CDR2 SFDVKD. The CDR3 is 14 residues long. This CDR3 is CATSDYQGSYEQYF. Written as DNA, the CDR3 is TGTGCCACCAGTGATTACCAGGGTTCCTACGAGCAGTACTTC.

This clonotype appeared many times. This chain links TRBV20-1 with TRBJ1-5; D is perhaps TRBD1 (5 bases). The CDR3 extends over 12 amino acids. In germline, CDR1 is DFQATT, CDR2 SNEGSKA (reference sequence). Trimming took 5 bases from V and 5 from J, leaving 10 bases between them. CDR3 sequence (DNA): TGCAGTGCTTCACAGGAATATCAGCCCCAGCATTTT. This sequence encodes CSASQEYQPQHF.

This clonotype was picked up many times. This chain links TRBV20-1 with TRBJ2-3; the match to TRBD2 covers 7 bases. V lost 1 base, J lost 3 bases, and 7 bases stayed unmatched. Germline V gene sequence: CDR1 DFQATT, CDR2 SNEGSKA (reference sequence). This CDR3 is built from 15 residues. DNA for the CDR3: TGCAGTGCTAGAGGTTTGGCGGGAGATACAGATACGCAGTATTTT. Amino acids: CSARGLAGDTDTQYF.

This clonotype was seen at least ten times. The chain couples TRBV11-2 to TRBJ2-7; perhaps D is TRBD1 or TRBD2 (6 bases each). The CDR3 extends over 14 amino acids. V was trimmed by 1 base and J by 2 bases, leaving 9 bases between them. Germline V gene sequence: CDR1 SGHAT, CDR2 FQNNGV. The CDR3 region is CASSLGGGTYEQYF. As DNA, the CDR3 is TGTGCCAGCAGCTTAGGAGGGGGGACCTACGAGCAGTACTTC.

CDR3 nucleotides: TGCGCCAGCGTAACGGGGCAGGGAAGCGAGACCCAGTACTTC. Translation gives CASVTGQGSETQYF. This sequence joins TRBV23-1 and TRBJ2-5, with D perhaps assigned TRBD1 or TRBD2 (5 bases each). TRBV23-1 is noted as an ORF with a role that remains uncertain. The CDR3 extends over 14 amino acids. V was cut by 8 bases and J by 5 bases, with 18 bases left in between.

In this sample, this clonotype turned up many times. J is TRBJ1-2 and V is TRBV14; D remains ambiguous. Germline CDR1 is SGHDN and CDR2 is FVKESK. V was trimmed by 4 bases and J by 4 bases, leaving 7 bases between them. CDR3 length equals 12 residues. CDR3 bases: TGTGCCAGCAGCCCCCGGGGCTATGGCTACACCTTC. This codes for CASSPRGYGYTF.